This T cell receptor beta chain was sequenced in a study of blood T cell repertoires in COVID-19. Study summary: The origin of the acute and convalescent COVID-19 samples was the United States, Italy and Spain. Sources were T cells, B-cell-depleted T cells, or PBMCs; the material itself was cDNA or gDNA.

Deletions cut 6 bases from V and 5 bases from J, with 11 bases between. The CDR3 loop spans 13 amino acids. CDR1 MNHNY and CDR2 SVGAGI come from the germline V gene (reference sequence). Per the original methods: Amplified reference gene primers provided the basis for estimating nucleated cell counts. Measured with immunoSEQ multiplex PCR; TCRdb has only the in-frame clones, and not every one. The V and J calls and clone size were taken over from that table, and D and trimming were inferred from the DNA. The data hold 250,000 to 350,000 clones, with about 84% observed a single time. The TCR comes from a woman between 50 and 59 years old with acute or convalescent COVID-19. The V and J genes are TRBV6-6 and TRBJ1-5; maybe TRBD1 (5 bases). Sequencing was carried out using peripheral blood. The CDR3, as DNA: TGTGCCAGCAGCTGGGGGAGGGATCAGCCCCAGCATTTT. Translating gives CASSWGRDQPQHF.